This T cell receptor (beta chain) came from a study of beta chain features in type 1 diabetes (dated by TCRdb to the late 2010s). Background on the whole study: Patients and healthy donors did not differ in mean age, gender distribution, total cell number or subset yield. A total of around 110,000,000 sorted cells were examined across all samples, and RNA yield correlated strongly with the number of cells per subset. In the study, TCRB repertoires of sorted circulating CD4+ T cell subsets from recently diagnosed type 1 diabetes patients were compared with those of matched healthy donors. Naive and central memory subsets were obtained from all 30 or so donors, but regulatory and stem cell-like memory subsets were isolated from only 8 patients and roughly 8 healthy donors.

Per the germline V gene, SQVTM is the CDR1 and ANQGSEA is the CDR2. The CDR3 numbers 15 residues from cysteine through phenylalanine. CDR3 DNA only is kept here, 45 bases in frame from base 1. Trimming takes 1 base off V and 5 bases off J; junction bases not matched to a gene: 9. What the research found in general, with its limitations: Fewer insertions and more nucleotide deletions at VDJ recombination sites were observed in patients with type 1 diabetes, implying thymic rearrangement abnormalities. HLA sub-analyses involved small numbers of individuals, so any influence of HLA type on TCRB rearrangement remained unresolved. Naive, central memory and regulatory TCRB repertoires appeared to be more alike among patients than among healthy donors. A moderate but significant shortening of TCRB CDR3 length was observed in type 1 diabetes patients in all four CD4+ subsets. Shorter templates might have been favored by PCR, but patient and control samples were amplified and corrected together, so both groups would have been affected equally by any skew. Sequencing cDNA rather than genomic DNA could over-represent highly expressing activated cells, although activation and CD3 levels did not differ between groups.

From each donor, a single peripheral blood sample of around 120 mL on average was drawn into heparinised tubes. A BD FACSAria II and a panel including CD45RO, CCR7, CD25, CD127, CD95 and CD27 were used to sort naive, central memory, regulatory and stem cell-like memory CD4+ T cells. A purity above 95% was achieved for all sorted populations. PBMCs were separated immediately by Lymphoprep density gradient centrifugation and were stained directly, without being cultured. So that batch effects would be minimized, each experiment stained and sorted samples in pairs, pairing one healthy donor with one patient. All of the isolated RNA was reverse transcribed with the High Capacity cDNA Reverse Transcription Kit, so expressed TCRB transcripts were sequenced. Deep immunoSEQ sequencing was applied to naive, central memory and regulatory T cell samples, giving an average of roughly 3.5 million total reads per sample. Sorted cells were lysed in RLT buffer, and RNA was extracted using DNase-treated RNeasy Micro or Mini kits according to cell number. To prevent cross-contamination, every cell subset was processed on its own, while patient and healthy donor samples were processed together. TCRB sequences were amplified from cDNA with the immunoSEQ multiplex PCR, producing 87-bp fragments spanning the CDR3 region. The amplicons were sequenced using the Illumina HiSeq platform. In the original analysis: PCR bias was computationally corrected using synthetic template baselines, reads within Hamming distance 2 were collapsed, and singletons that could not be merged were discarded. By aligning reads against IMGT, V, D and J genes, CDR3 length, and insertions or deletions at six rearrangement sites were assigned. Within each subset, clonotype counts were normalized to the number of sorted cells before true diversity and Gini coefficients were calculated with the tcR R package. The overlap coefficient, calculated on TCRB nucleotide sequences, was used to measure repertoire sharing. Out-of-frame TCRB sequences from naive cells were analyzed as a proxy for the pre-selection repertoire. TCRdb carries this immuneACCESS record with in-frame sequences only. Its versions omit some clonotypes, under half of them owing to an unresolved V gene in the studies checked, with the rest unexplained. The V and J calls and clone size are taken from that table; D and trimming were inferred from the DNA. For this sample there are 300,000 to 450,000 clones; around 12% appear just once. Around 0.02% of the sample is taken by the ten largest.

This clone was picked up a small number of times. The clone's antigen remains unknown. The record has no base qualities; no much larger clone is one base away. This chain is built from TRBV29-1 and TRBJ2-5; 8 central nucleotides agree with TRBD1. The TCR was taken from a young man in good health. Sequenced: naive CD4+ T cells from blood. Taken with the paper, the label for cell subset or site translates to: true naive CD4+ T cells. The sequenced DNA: TGCAGCGTTGAAGTAACCAGGGGGCGAGGGGAGACCCAGTACTTC. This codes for CSVEVTRGRGETQYF. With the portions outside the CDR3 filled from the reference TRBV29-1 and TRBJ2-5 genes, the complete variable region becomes SAVISQKPSRDICQRGTSLTIQCQVDSQVTMMFWYRQQPGQSLTLIATANQGSEATYESGFVIDKFPISRPNLTFSTLTVSNMSPEDSSIYLCSVEVTRGRGETQYFGPGTRLLVL.